This T cell receptor (beta chain) comes out of a study of shared clonotypes between healthy human individuals (TCRdb year 2020). About the full investigation: Three men and two women, aged 18 to 49 years, made up the cohort. Per donor, three plates each were used for CD4 naive and CD4 memory, two for CD8 naive, and one for CD8 memory. Blood TCR repertoires of about five healthy adults were deeply sequenced to estimate repertoire size and the extent of clonotype sharing between individuals. Different laboratories and diverse techniques were used to prepare libraries and sequence TCR repertoires, to increase sequencing depth and limit assay-specific biases. Each donor's leukapheresis produced roughly between about 0.8 and 10 billion PBMCs.

For the CD8 naive samples, CD45RO-negative cells were positively selected for CCR7, yielding a CD45RA+CCR7+ population from which TemRA cells were excluded. The donors were healthy, HIV-negative adults who had no recently reported acute infections or vaccinations. Every donor was a Caucasian adult living in Nashville, Tennessee, USA. Blood was obtained by leukapheresis, after which PBMCs were separated by Ficoll-Histopaque density gradient centrifugation and cryopreserved in liquid nitrogen vapor phase. Purity and quantity of every magnetically sorted T cell population were checked by analytical flow cytometry. Genomic DNA was isolated from every sorted fraction and measured by UV absorbance on a Nanodrop 2000c. The CDR3 covers 17 residues, taking in both the cysteine and the phenylalanine. The entry retains the CDR3 DNA only, 51 bases that are in frame from base 1. V gives up 3 bases and J gives up 3 bases, and the segment between their germline ends measures 23 bases. CDR1 and CDR2, per the germline V gene, are SQVTM and ANQGSEA.

Comments on this clone: Which antigen it targets is not known. No base qualities exist here, and no much larger clone lies one base off it.

Using the deep immunoSEQ assay, multiplex PCR amplified TCR CDR3 regions from genomic DNA. Genomic DNA extracted from each cell subset was distributed evenly over all wells of several immunoSEQ 96-well plates, and each plate served as one replicate. Each replicate PCR for sorted subsets received around 200 ng genomic DNA, equal to about 30,000 T cell genomes. Purified libraries were measured with a Qubit 3.0 fluorometer, size-checked on a Bioanalyzer 2100, and measured again with the KAPA Library Quantification kit. Each immunoSEQ 96-well plate was sequenced on its own single-read 150-cycle Illumina NextSeq 550 flow cell. Per the source publication's procedure: The immunoSEQ output contained only junctional sequences without quality scores, so filtering could not match that applied to full-length reads. Sequences were annotated with PyIR, a Python wrapper for IgBLAST v1.9, using IMGT germline references to assign V/J genes and CDR3. Any read was removed if the V/J assignment was weak (E-value above 1e-6), the CDR3 was missing, or the read contained stop codons, out-of-frame junctions, or ambiguous translated residues. A V3J clonotype was defined by an identical inferred V gene, J gene, and CDR3 amino acid sequence. Percentage overlap between repertoires was calculated by dividing the number of shared unique clonotypes by the size of the smaller repertoire. Richness of each repertoire was evaluated using RTK rarefaction, the Chao1 estimator, and Recon v2.1 estimates of unobserved clonotypes. OLGA was used to compute generation probabilities for all TCRbeta clonotypes that the gDNA method yielded from several donors. The table was pulled from immuneACCESS by TCRdb, which kept in-frame rearrangements only. Such tables lose some clones; where checked, under half of the loss comes from unresolved V genes, and the rest has no known cause. V and J calls and clone size are copied from that table; D and trimming were computed from the DNA. Here the sample has some 2.1 million clones; about 95% occur a single time. The ten largest clones capture 0.9% to 1.3% of the sample.

Overall study results and their limits: Pairwise subsampling indicated that sequencing depth was expected to affect the degree of clonotype sharing among donors. When several donors were compared, the shared fraction of clonotypes was around 4.6% for naive CD4, 3.5% for naive CD8, 2% to 2.5% for memory CD4, and approximately 0.4% for memory CD8. Larger estimated clonotype richness was generally found for naive subsets than for memory subsets. Sampling was restricted to blood, and TCR repertoires in tissues likely differ from the TCR repertoires found in blood. Because the study included only a small number of donors, the genetic and exposure-history diversity represented was limited. Compared with non-shared clonotypes, clonotypes shared by all four sorted-subset donors had higher generation probabilities. Even with the large sequencing depth, rarefaction of the sorted-subset datasets indicated that sequencing was incomplete.

Sample: naive CD8+ T cells sorted from blood. The cell subset or site label corresponds to: CD45RA+CCR7+. The V gene is TRBV29-1 and the J gene is TRBJ1-1, with an unclear D gene assignment. The TCR was taken from a man between 18 and 29 years old in good health. The sequence in DNA is TGCAGCGTTGAGAACCCAGCGACCCCCCGACCGGACACTGAAGCTTTCTTT. Translation gives CSVENPATPRPDTEAFF.